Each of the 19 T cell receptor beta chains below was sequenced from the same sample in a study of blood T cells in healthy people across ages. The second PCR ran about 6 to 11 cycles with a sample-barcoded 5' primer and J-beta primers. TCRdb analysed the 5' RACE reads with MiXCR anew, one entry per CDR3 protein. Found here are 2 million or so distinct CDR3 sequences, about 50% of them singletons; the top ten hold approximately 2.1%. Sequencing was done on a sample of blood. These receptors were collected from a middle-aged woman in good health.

CDR3 region: CSPAPRGQSYGYTF. CDR3 nucleotides: TGCAGTCCTGCCCCCAGGGGGCAATCCTATGGCTACACCTTC. V is TRBV20-1 and J is TRBJ1-2; 8 nucleotides align to TRBD1. CDR1 DFQATT and CDR2 SNEGSKA come from the germline V gene (reference sequence). CDR3 size: 14 residues. V shed 8 bases and J 4 bases; nucleotides not matched to a gene: 12.

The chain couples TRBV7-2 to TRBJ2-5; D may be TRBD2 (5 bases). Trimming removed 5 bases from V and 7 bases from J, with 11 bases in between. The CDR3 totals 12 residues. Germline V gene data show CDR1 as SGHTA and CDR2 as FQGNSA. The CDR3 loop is CASSPGYLTQYF. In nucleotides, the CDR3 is TGTGCCAGCAGCCCGGGGTATTTGACCCAGTACTTC.

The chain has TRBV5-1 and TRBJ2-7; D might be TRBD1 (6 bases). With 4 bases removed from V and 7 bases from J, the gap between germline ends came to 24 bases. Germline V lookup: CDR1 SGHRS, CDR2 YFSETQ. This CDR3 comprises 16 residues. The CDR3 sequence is CASSQGTGIRLREQYF. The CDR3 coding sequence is TGCGCCAGCAGCCAGGGCACAGGGATCAGGCTGCGAGAGCAGTACTTC.

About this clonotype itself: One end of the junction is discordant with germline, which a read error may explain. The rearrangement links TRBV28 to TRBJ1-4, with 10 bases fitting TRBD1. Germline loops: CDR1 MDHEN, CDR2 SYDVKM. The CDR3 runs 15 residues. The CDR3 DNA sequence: TGTGCCGGCAGGCCGGGACAGGGGTTCGGGGAAAAACTGTTTTTT. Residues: CAGRPGQGFGEKLFF.

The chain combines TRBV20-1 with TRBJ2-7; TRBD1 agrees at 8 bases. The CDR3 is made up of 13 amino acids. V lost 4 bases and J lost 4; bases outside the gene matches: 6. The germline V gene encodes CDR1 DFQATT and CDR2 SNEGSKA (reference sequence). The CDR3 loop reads CSATGGLSYEQYF. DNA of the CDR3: TGCAGTGCTACAGGGGGCCTTTCTTACGAGCAGTACTTC.

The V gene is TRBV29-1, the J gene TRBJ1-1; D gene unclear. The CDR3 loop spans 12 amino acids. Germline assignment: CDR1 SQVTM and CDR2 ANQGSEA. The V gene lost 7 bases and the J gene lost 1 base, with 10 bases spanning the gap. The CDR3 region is CSASWGNTEAFF. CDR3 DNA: TGCAGCGCTTCCTGGGGGAACACTGAAGCTTTCTTT.

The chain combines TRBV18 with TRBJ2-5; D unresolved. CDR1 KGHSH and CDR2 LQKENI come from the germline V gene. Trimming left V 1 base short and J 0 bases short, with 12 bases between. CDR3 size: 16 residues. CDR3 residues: CASSPLPSYNQETQYF. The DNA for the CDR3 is TGTGCCAGCTCACCACTTCCCAGCTATAACCAAGAGACCCAGTACTTC.

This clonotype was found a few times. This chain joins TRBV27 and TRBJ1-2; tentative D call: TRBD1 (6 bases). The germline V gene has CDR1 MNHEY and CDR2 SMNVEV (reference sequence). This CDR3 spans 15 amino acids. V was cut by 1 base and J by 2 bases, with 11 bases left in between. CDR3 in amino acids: CASSLYPGQNYGYTF. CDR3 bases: TGTGCCAGCAGTTTATACCCCGGACAGAACTATGGCTACACCTTC.

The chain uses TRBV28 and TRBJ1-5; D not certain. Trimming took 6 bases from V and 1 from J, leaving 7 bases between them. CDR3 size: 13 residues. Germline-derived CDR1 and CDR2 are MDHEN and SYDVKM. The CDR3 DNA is TGTGCCAGCAGGGTTGAAAGCAATCAGCCCCAGCATTTT. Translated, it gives CASRVESNQPQHF.

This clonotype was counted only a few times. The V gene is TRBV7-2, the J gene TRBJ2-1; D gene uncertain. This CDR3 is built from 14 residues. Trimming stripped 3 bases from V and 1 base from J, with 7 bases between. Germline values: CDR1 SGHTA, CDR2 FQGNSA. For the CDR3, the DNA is TGTGCCAGCAGCTTTACGGCTTCCTACAATGAGCAGTTCTTC. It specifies CASSFTASYNEQFF.

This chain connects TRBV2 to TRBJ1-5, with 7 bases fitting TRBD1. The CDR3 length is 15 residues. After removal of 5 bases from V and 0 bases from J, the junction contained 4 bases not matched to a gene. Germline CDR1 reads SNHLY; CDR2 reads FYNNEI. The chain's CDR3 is CASSPGTDSNQPQHF. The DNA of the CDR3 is TGTGCCAGCAGTCCCGGGACAGATAGCAATCAGCCCCAGCATTTT.

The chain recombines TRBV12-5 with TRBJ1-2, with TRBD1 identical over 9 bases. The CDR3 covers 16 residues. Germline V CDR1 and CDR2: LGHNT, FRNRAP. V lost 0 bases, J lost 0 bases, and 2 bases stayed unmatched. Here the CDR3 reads CASGLVGTGSNYGYTF. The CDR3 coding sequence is TGTGCTAGTGGTTTGGTAGGGACAGGGTCTAACTATGGCTACACCTTC.

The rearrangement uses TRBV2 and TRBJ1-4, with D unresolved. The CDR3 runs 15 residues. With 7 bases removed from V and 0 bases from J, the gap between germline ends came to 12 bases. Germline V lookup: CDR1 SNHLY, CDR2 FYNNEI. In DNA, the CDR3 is TGTGCCAGCAAGAACTATTTGGCAACTAATGAAAAACTGTTTTTT. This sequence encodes CASKNYLATNEKLFF.

CDR3 in DNA: TGTGCCATCAAGGGGGGACCGCGTTACGAGCAGTACTTC. This gives the protein CAIKGGPRYEQYF. The chain links TRBV10-3 to TRBJ2-7, with D perhaps given as TRBD1 or TRBD2 (6 bases each). The CDR3 is made up of 13 amino acids. Germline loops: CDR1 ENHRY, CDR2 SYGVKD. The V and J ends lost 7 bases and 4 bases respectively, with 14 bases between them.

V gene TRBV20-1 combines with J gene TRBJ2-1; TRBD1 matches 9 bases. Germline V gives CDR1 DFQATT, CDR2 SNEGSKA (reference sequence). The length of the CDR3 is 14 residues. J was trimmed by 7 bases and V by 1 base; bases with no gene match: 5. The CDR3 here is CSARGTGVKNEQFF. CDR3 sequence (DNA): TGCAGTGCTAGAGGGACAGGGGTGAAAAATGAGCAGTTCTTC.

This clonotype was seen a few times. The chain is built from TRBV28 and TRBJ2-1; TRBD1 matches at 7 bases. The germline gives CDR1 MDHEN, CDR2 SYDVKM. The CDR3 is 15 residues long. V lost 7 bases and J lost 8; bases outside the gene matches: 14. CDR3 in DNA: TGTGCCAGCACTCTGGACAGGCTGACCCCCTATGAGCAGTTCTTC. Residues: CASTLDRLTPYEQFF.

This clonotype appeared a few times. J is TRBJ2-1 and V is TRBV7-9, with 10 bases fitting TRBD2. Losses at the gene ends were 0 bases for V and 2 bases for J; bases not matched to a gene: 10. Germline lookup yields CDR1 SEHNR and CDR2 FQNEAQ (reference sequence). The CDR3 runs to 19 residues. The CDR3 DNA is TGTGCCAGCAGCTTAGCGGCGGGACTAAGCGGGGGGGCCTACAATGAGCAGTTCTTC. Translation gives CASSLAAGLSGGAYNEQFF.

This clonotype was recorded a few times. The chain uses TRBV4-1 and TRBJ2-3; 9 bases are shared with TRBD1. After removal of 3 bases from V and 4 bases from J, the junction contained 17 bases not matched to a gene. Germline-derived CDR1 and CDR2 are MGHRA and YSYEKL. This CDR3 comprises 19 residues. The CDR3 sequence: CASSHGTLLGTGNPDTQYF. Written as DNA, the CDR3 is TGCGCCAGCAGCCACGGCACCCTTCTCGGGACAGGGAACCCAGATACGCAGTATTTT.

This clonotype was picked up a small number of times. CDR3 DNA: TGTGCCAGCAGTTTAGTCGGCAGGGTTGGATATGGCTACACCTTC. It yields the protein CASSLVGRVGYGYTF. V and J are TRBV12-3 or TRBV12-4 and TRBJ1-2; possibly TRBD1 for D (5 bases). This CDR3 has 15 amino acids. Trimming shortened V by 1 base and J by 5 bases, and 14 bases separated the two germline ends.